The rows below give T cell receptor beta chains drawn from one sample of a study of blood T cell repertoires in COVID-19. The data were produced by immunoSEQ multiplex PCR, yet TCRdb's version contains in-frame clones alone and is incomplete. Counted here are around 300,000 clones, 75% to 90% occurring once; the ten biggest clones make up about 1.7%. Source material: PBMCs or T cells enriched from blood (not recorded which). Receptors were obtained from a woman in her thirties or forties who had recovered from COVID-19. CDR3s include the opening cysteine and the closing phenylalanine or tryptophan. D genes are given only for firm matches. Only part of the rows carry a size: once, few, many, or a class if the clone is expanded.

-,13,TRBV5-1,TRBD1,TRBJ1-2,TGCGCCAGCAGCATCGGGACAGAGTATGGCTACACCTTC,CASSIGTEYGYTF
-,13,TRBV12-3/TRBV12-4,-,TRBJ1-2,TGTGCCAGCAGTTTACGGGGGGTGGATGGCTACACCTTC,CASSLRGVDGYTF
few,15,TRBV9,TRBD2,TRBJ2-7,TGTGCCAGCAGCGCCCGGGAGGGGACTGTCGACGAGCAGTACTTC,CASSAREGTVDEQYF
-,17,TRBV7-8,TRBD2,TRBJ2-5,TGTGCCAGCAGCCCCCCTCTCCGACTAGCGGGGGGAGAGACCCAGTACTTC,CASSPPLRLAGGETQYF
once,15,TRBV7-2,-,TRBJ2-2,TGTGCCAGCAGCGTGGGGACTCCGGGCACCGGGGAGCTGTTTTTT,CASSVGTPGTGELFF
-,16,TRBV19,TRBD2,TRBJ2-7,TGTGCCAGTAGTATGAAGGGGCGGGGGAGCTCCTACGAGCAGTACTTC,CASSMKGRGSSYEQYF
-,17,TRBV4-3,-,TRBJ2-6,TGCGCCAGCAGCCAAGATTATCAGGTATCTGGGGCCAACGTCCTGACTTTC,CASSQDYQVSGANVLTF
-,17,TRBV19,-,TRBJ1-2,TGTGCCAGTAGTATTTCTTCAGGGATGGGTACTAACTATGGCTACACCTTC,CASSISSGMGTNYGYTF
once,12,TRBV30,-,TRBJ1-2,TGTGCCTGGACCTTAGGGGCAGCTGGCTACACCTTC,CAWTLGAAGYTF
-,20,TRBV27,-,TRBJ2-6,TGTGCCAGCAGTTTAGGCGTCCCAGGGTCCACCTTCTCTGGGGCCAACGTCCTGACTTTC,CASSLGVPGSTFSGANVLTF
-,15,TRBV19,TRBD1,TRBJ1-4,TGTGCCAGTAGCCGGGACAGGGGATCGGGTGAAAAACTGTTTTTT,CASSRDRGSGEKLFF
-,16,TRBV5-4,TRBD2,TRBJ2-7,TGTGCCAGCAGCTTGGCCCGGACTAGCGGGGTCTACGAGCAGTACTTC,CASSLARTSGVYEQYF
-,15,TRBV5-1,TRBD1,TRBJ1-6,TGCGCCAGCAGCGCCCGGGACAGGGGTAATTCACCCCTCCACTTT,CASSARDRGNSPLHF
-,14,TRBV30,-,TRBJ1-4,TGTGCCTGGAGGACAGGAACAACTAATGAAAAACTGTTTTTT,CAWRTGTTNEKLFF
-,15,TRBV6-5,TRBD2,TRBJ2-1,TGTGCCAGCAGTTCAGGGACTAGCGGAGTCAATGAGCAGTTCTTC,CASSSGTSGVNEQFF
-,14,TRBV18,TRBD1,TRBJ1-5,TGTGCCAGCTCACCGGACAGGGGGGGTCAGCCCCAGCATTTT,CASSPDRGGQPQHF
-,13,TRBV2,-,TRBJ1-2,TGTGCCAGCACCTCGGGGAAACGCTATGGCTACACCTTC,CASTSGKRYGYTF
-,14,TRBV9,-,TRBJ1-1,TGTGCCAGCAGCCCGGAAGGGGCGGGGACTGAAGCTTTCTTT,CASSPEGAGTEAFF
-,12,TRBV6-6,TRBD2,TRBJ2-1,TGTGCCGGGGGGGACGGGTACAATGAGCAGTTCTTC,CAGGDGYNEQFF
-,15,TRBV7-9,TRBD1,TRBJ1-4,TGTGCCAGCAGCGAACAGGGGGAGAGTAATGAAAAACTGTTTTTT,CASSEQGESNEKLFF
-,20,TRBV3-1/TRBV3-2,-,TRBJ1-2,TGTGCCAGCAGCCAAGATTATTCAGGGGTGGTCACTAGCGGTAGCTATGGCTACACCTTC,CASSQDYSGVVTSGSYGYTF
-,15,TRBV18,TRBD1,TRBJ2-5,TGTGCCAGCTCACCCGGGACAGGGGCCCAAGAGACCCAGTACTTC,CASSPGTGAQETQYF
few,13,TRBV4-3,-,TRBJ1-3,TGCGCCAGCAGCCAAGTTATAGGAAACACCATATATTTT,CASSQVIGNTIYF
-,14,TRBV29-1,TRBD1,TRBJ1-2,TGCAGCGTTGCCTCGGGACAGTGGGACTATGGCTACACCTTC,CSVASGQWDYGYTF
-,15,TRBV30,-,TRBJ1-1,TGTGCCTGGACCCTCGAGTGGGAGTTGGACACTGAAGCTTTCTTT,CAWTLEWELDTEAFF
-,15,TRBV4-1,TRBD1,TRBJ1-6,TGCGCCAGCAGCCGAACACAGGGGGCATATTCACCCCTCCACTTT,CASSRTQGAYSPLHF
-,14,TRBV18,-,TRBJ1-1,TGTGCCAGCTCACCACTCCGAGGGGGCACTGAAGCTTTCTTT,CASSPLRGGTEAFF
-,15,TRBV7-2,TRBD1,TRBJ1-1,TGTGCCAGCAGCAGACGGGGACAGGGGGGGACTGAAGCTTTCTTT,CASSRRGQGGTEAFF
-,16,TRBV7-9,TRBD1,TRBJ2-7,TGTGCCAGCAGCTCCTTACCGGGACAGGGTTCTGACGAGCAGTACTTC,CASSSLPGQGSDEQYF
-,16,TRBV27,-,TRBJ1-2,TGTGCCAGCAGTTTTGGGCCGAGTAAAGCTAACTATGGCTACACCTTC,CASSFGPSKANYGYTF
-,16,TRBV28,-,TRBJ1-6,TGTGCCAGCAGACGGACAGAGAGCTCCTATAATTCACCCCTCCACTTT,CASRRTESSYNSPLHF
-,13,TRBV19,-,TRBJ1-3,TGTGCCAGTAGTAGCCAGGTTGGAAACACCATATATTTT,CASSSQVGNTIYF
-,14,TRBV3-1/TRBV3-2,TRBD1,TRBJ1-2,TGTGCCAGCAGCCAACAGGACAGGGCTAACGGCTACACCTTC,CASSQQDRANGYTF
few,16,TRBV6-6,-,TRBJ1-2,TGTGCCAGCAGTTACTTGGGGGCTAGTGTAACGGATGGCTACACCTTC,CASSYLGASVTDGYTF
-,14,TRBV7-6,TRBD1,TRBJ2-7,TGTGCCAGCAGCGCAACAGGGGGCCCCTACGAGCAGTACTTC,CASSATGGPYEQYF
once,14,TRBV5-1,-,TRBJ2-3,TGCGCCAGCAGCTTGGGACAGGAGATAGATACGCAGTATTTT,CASSLGQEIDTQYF
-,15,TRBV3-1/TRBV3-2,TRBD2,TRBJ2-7,TGTGCCAGCAGCCAAGTTCGAGGGAGGGCCTACGAGCAGTACTTC,CASSQVRGRAYEQYF
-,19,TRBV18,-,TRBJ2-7,TGTGCCAGCTCACCACGGGCGTCGCAGCTGCAGGGATACTCCTACGAGCAGTACTTC,CASSPRASQLQGYSYEQYF
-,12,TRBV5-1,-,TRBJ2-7,TGCGCCAGCAGCCGGGACAAATACGAGCAGTACTTC,CASSRDKYEQYF
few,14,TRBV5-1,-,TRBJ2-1,TGCGCCAGCAGCTTGGAACTATCCTACAATGAGCAGTTCTTC,CASSLELSYNEQFF
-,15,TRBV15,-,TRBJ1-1,TGTGCCACCAGCAGAGTAAAATTCTGGGGGGGAGAAGCTTTCTTT,CATSRVKFWGGEAFF
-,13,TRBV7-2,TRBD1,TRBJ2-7,TGTGCCAGCAGCTTAGCAGGGGGCAACGAGCAGTACTTC,CASSLAGGNEQYF
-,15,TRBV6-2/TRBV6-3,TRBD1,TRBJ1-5,TGTGCCAGCAGTGGGGCGACAGGGGTAGGAGAGCCCCAGCATTTT,CASSGATGVGEPQHF
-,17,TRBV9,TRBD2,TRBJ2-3,TGTGCCAGCAGCGTAGACGGCGGGAGTTCAAGCACAGATACGCAGTATTTT,CASSVDGGSSSTDTQYF
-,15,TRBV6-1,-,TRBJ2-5,TGTGCCAGCAGTGAACCCGGGGAAGGTAGAGAGACCCAGTACTTC,CASSEPGEGRETQYF
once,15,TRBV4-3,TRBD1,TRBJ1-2,TGCGCCAGCAGCCAAGGCCCGGGACAGCGTTATGGCTACACCTTC,CASSQGPGQRYGYTF
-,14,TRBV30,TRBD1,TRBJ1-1,TGTGCCTGGCGACAGGGAAATCGAAACACTGAAGCTTTCTTT,CAWRQGNRNTEAFF
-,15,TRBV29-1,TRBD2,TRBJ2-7,TGCAGCGTGAGCGGACTAGCGGGTAATACGTACGAGCAGTACTTC,CSVSGLAGNTYEQYF
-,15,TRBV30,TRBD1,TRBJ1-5,TGTGCCTGGATCTCCCTCAAGGGGGCGCGGCAGCCCCAGCATTTT,CAWISLKGARQPQHF
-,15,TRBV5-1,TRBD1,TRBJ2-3,TGCGCCAGCAGCCCCGGGACAGGGCTAACAGATACGCAGTATTTT,CASSPGTGLTDTQYF
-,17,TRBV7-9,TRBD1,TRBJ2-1,TGTGCCAGCAGCTCAATTTCCGGGACAGGAGGATACAATGAGCAGTTCTTC,CASSSISGTGGYNEQFF
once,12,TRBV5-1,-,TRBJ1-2,TGCGCCAGCAGCGGCACGGGGGATGGCTACACCTTC,CASSGTGDGYTF
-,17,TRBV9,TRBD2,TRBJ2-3,TGTGCCAGCAGCGCCTCTAGCGGGGGGGCATTCACAGATACGCAGTATTTT,CASSASSGGAFTDTQYF
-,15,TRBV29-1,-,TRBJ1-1,TGCAGCGTTGTTGGGGTGGGAGGGTTCCACACTGAAGCTTTCTTT,CSVVGVGGFHTEAFF
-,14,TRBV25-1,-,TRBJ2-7,TGTGCCAGCAGTAGGAATGGGGCGGGGCCCGAGCAGTACTTC,CASSRNGAGPEQYF